Here is one T cell receptor beta chain with its context. Its antigen is currently unknown. These data belong to a study of cytomegalovirus exposure and HLA in healthy donors. PCR amplification relied on 60 Vbeta primers (plus 13 Jbeta primers). Assay: immunoSEQ multiplex PCR; the TCRdb copy retains only in-frame clones and omits some. The profile covers over 110,000 clones, with 70% to 85% appearing a single time and approximately 9.7% taken by the ten largest. The CDR3 extends over 17 amino acids. The V gene's germline CDR1 is SEHNR and CDR2 FQNEAQ (reference sequence). With V trimmed by 7 bases and J by 4 bases, 16 bases remained unmatched. Study-wide points: A later examination showed that TCR association rates differed by HLA locus, with DRB1 most and HLA-C fewest. Indistinguishable V segments, including TRBV6-2 and TRBV6-3, were excluded.

In nominal health when sampled, donors likely had unrecorded immune exposures nonetheless. The sequencing sample was made of PBMCs. The chain carries TRBV7-9 and TRBJ1-3; 7 bases line up with TRBD1. The sequence was obtained from a woman aged 60 to 75 in good health and CMV-seropositive. The CDR3: CASNREGTATRGNTIYF. The CDR3 bases are TGTGCCAGCAACCGTGAAGGGACAGCCACGAGAGGAAACACCATATATTTT.